Listed here are 4 T cell receptor beta chains from one sample, sequenced in a study of shared clonotypes between healthy human individuals. The data were produced by immunoSEQ multiplex PCR, yet TCRdb's version contains in-frame clones alone and is incomplete. Here the sample spans 1.6 million or so clones, approximately 98.5% being singletons. The specimen was naive CD4+ T cells sorted from blood. As to subset: CD45RA+ positively selected. The receptor set was obtained from a man younger than 45 in good health.

With respect to this clone: Other DNA sequences in the sample encode the same CDR3. V is TRBV5-1 and J is TRBJ1-5; D not resolved. The CDR3 spans 14 residues. Deletions cut 0 bases from V and 3 bases from J, with 7 bases between. Per germline, CDR1 SGHRS and CDR2 YFSETQ. CDR3 sequence: CASSLEGINQPQHF. CDR3 in DNA: TGCGCCAGCAGCTTGGAAGGGATCAATCAGCCCCAGCATTTT.

This chain links TRBV9 with TRBJ2-2, with D unresolved. Germline CDR1 reads SGDLS; CDR2 reads YYNGEE. The CDR3 sequence is 14 residues long. Trimming shortened V by 1 base and J by 1 base, and 5 bases separated the two germline ends. The CDR3 loop reads CASSVRMNTGELFF. CDR3 DNA: TGTGCCAGCAGCGTACGGATGAACACCGGGGAGCTGTTTTTT.

J is TRBJ1-5 and V is TRBV5-1, with D hard to call. This CDR3 has 15 residues. CDR1 and CDR2 from the germline V gene are SGHRS and YFSETQ. Trimming cost V 1 base and J 0 bases, with 8 bases left between them. CDR3 amino acids: CASSLMPDSNQPQHF. Written as DNA, the CDR3 is TGCGCCAGCAGCTTGATGCCGGATAGCAATCAGCCCCAGCATTTT.

The rearrangement uses TRBV7-2 and TRBJ2-1; tentative D call: TRBD1 (6 bases). V was pared by 0 bases and J by 12 bases, with 18 bases between. The CDR3 spans 15 residues. CDR1 and CDR2 (germline): SGHTA, FQGNSA. The CDR3 protein is CASSLARSQGGGQFF. The DNA of the CDR3 is TGTGCCAGCAGCTTAGCACGGTCACAGGGTGGGGGGCAGTTCTTC.